Listed here are 20 T cell receptor beta chains from one sample, sequenced in a study of control samples from healthy donors and cancer patients. The repertoire was sequenced with immunoSEQ multiplex PCR; TCRdb's copy has only in-frame clones and lacks some. The sample holds about 73,000 clones, around 92% seen once. The sample taken for sequencing was PBMCs. Receptor source: a man aged 55 to 70 with lung cancer.

The V gene is TRBV2, the J gene TRBJ1-2; 9 bases fit TRBD1. The CDR3 contains 15 residues. Germline CDR1 and CDR2: SNHLY and FYNNEI. Losses at the gene ends were 5 bases for V and 6 bases for J; bases not matched to a gene: 10. CDR3 protein: CASSRWTGVNDGYTF. CDR3 in DNA: TGTGCCAGCAGTCGGTGGACAGGGGTCAACGATGGCTACACCTTC.

The chain uses TRBV7-9 and TRBJ2-3; no reliable D call. V dropped 5 bases and J dropped 0 bases, with 12 bases sitting between them. CDR3 length: 15 amino acids. Germline V lookup: CDR1 SEHNR, CDR2 FQNEAQ (reference sequence). This CDR3 reads CASSARLASTDTQYF. CDR3 DNA: TGTGCCAGCAGCGCCCGACTCGCGAGCACAGATACGCAGTATTTT.

This chain uses TRBV5-1 with TRBJ1-1, with 10 positions matching TRBD1. J was trimmed by 5 bases and V by 5 bases; bases with no gene match: 9. The CDR3 has 15 amino acids. Germline V CDR1 and CDR2: SGHRS, YFSETQ. As DNA, the CDR3 is TGCGCCAGCAGTGTCCTGGACAGGGGGGGGACTGAAGCTTTCTTT. It translates to CASSVLDRGGTEAFF.

CDR3 sequence: CASSRPGTASPTSYEQYF. The CDR3 DNA follows: TGCGCCAGCAGCCGCCCCGGGACAGCCTCCCCAACCTCCTACGAGCAGTACTTC. The rearrangement joins TRBV5-1 to TRBJ2-7, with 7 nucleotides matching TRBD1. There are 18 residues in the CDR3. The junction had 16 bases not matched to a gene; V was cut back by 4 bases and J by 0 bases. Germline V gene data show CDR1 as SGHRS and CDR2 as YFSETQ. Full variable domain (rest looked up from reference TRBV5-1 and TRBJ2-7): KAGVTQTPRYLIKTRGQQVTLSCSPISGHRSVSWYQQTPGQGLQFLFEYFSETQRNKGNFPGRFSGRQFSNSRSEMNVSTLELGDSALYLCASSRPGTASPTSYEQYFGPGTRLTVT.

The rearrangement joins TRBV7-8 to TRBJ2-7, with TRBD1 matching over 9 bases. Germline values: CDR1 SGHVS, CDR2 FQNEAQ. The CDR3 consists of 13 residues. Trimming took 3 bases from V and 5 from J; bases not matched to a gene: 2. The CDR3 DNA reads TGTGCCAGCAGCTTCCGGACAGGGGACGAGCAGTACGTC. Protein sequence: CASSFRTGDEQYV.

V and J are TRBV29-1 and TRBJ2-4; 9 bases are shared with TRBD1. The CDR3 has 14 residues. Germline values: CDR1 SQVTM, CDR2 ANQGSEA. With V trimmed by 6 bases and J by 4 bases, 7 bases remained unmatched. This chain's CDR3 is CSVRGGQGKNIQYF. CDR3 nucleotides: TGCAGCGTACGCGGAGGACAGGGGAAAAACATTCAGTACTTC.

This chain connects TRBV5-1 to TRBJ1-1; D ambiguous. V was cut by 5 bases and J by 1 base, with 15 bases left in between. The length of the CDR3 is 15 residues. In germline, CDR1 is SGHRS, CDR2 YFSETQ. As DNA, the CDR3 is TGCGCCAGCAGATCCTTATCAAGCGGGAACACTGAAGCTTTCTTT. The encoded protein is CASRSLSSGNTEAFF.

The chain combines TRBV18 with TRBJ1-2; 10 nucleotides agree with TRBD1. Germline values: CDR1 KGHSH, CDR2 LQKENI. The CDR3 is 14 amino acids. V lost 3 bases, J lost 2 bases, and 0 bases stayed unmatched. The CDR3 bases are TGTGCCAGCTCACCGGGACAGGGGAACTATGGCTACACCTTC. Residues: CASSPGQGNYGYTF.

Comment on this clone: Other nucleotide sequences in the sample specify the same CDR3. The chain carries TRBV29-1 and TRBJ1-2; D gene ambiguous. With 3 bases removed from V and 7 bases from J, the gap between germline ends came to 3 bases. The CDR3 has 9 amino acids. Looked up from germline, CDR1 is SQVTM and CDR2 is ANQGSEA. Here the CDR3 reads CSVDSGYTF. The DNA of the CDR3 is TGCAGCGTTGATAGTGGCTACACCTTC.

This clone was detected a few times. This chain connects TRBV11-1 to TRBJ1-1; D perhaps matches TRBD1 (6 bases). The CDR3 has 14 residues. Trimming pared 5 bases from V and 6 bases from J, leaving 16 bases between. Germline V gives CDR1 SGHAT, CDR2 FQDESV (reference sequence). CDR3 region: CASSPTGWGSEAFF. The CDR3 DNA is TGTGCCAGCAGCCCGACAGGATGGGGGTCTGAAGCTTTCTTT.

The chain combines TRBV12-3 or TRBV12-4 with TRBJ1-1; D unclear. This CDR3 comprises 12 residues. The germline V and J ends were trimmed by 6 bases and 6 bases, with 11 bases remaining between them. CDR3 sequence reads: CASSLQWAEAFF. CDR3 DNA sequence: TGTGCCAGCAGCCTACAGTGGGCTGAAGCTTTCTTT.

The chain is built from TRBV6-2 or TRBV6-3 and TRBJ1-1, with D hard to call. Germline-derived CDR1 and CDR2 are MNHEY and SVGEGT. This CDR3 region has 15 residues. The germline V and J ends were trimmed by 5 bases and 0 bases, with 13 bases remaining between them. CDR3 loop: CASSHPGNMNTEAFF. For the CDR3, the DNA is TGTGCCAGCAGTCACCCGGGGAACATGAACACTGAAGCTTTCTTT.

DNA of the CDR3: TGCGCCAGCAGCTCCGCAAGGTCGGAAGGCACCATATATTTT. It translates to CASSSARSEGTIYF. The chain carries TRBV5-1 and TRBJ1-3; D call uncertain. Germline V lookup: CDR1 SGHRS, CDR2 YFSETQ. The length of the CDR3 is 14 residues. V gave up 3 bases and J gave up 9 bases, with 16 bases separating them.

This chain joins TRBV30 and TRBJ1-2; D gene uncertain. Trimming shortened V by 7 bases and J by 2 bases, and 11 bases separated the two germline ends. Per germline, CDR1 GTSNPN and CDR2 SVGIG (reference sequence). This CDR3 comprises 12 residues. CDR3 nucleotide sequence: TGTGCCTTCCGGACGCAGAACTATGGCTACACCTTC. Its translation is CAFRTQNYGYTF. Drawing the rest from reference TRBV30 and TRBJ1-2, the complete variable domain is SQTIHQWPATLVQPVGSPLSLECTVEGTSNPNLYWYRQAAGRGLQLLFYSVGIGQISSEVPQNLSASRPQDRQFILSSKKLLLSDSGFYLCAFRTQNYGYTFGSGTRLTVV.

V and J are TRBV18 and TRBJ2-7; D is ambiguous. V lost 6 bases, J lost 6 bases, and 12 bases lay in between. CDR3 length: 12 amino acids. CDR1 is KGHSH and CDR2 is LQKENI in the germline V gene. In DNA, the CDR3 is TGTGCCAGCTCCCAACTAAGTGGCGAGCAGTACTTC. It is translated as CASSQLSGEQYF. Based on the CDR3 plus reference TRBV18 and TRBJ2-7, the full variable domain is NAGVMQNPRHLVRRRGQEARLRCSPMKGHSHVYWYRQLPEEGLKFMVYLQKENIIDESGMPKERFSAEFPKEGPSILRIQQVVRGDSAAYFCASSQLSGEQYFGPGTRLTVT.

This clone appeared a few times. V is TRBV29-1 and J is TRBJ1-4, with TRBD1 matching over 9 bases. The CDR3 has 17 amino acids. In germline, CDR1 is SQVTM, CDR2 ANQGSEA. The trim removed 0 bases at V and 3 bases at J, leaving 8 bases unmatched. As DNA, the CDR3 is TGCAGCGTTGAAGACCTCGGACAGGGGTTAGCTAATGAAAAACTGTTTTTT. Encoded protein: CSVEDLGQGLANEKLFF.

This clone was observed a few times. This chain connects TRBV7-9 to TRBJ2-3; no reliable D call. V dropped 8 bases and J dropped 2 bases, with 11 bases sitting between them. The length of the CDR3 is 13 residues. Germline V gene data show CDR1 as SEHNR and CDR2 as FQNEAQ (reference sequence). The CDR3 here is CASRTRFTDTQYF. Written as DNA, the CDR3 is TGTGCCAGCCGGACGAGATTCACAGATACGCAGTATTTT.

The chain uses TRBV6-6 and TRBJ2-7; D is undetermined. V was clipped by 4 bases and J by 0 bases, with 10 bases between them. The CDR3 loop spans 14 amino acids. Germline lookup yields CDR1 MNHNY and CDR2 SVGAGI (reference sequence). CDR3 coding DNA: TGTGCCAGCAGTTCGAGTTTAATCTCCTACGAGCAGTACGTC. Its protein is CASSSSLISYEQYV.

The chain joins TRBV7-9 to TRBJ1-4; a possible D gene is TRBD1 (5 bases). Germline V gene sequence: CDR1 SEHNR, CDR2 FQNEAQ (reference sequence). V gave up 5 bases and J gave up 8 bases, with 15 bases separating them. This CDR3 is built from 14 residues. CDR3: CASSAGASQEKLFF. CDR3 sequence (DNA): TGTGCCAGCAGCGCTGGGGCCAGCCAGGAAAAACTGTTTTTT.

The rearrangement joins TRBV30 to TRBJ1-1; TRBD1 matches at 9 bases. V was clipped by 4 bases and J by 4 bases; unmatched bases: 10. This CDR3 region has 15 residues. Germline V gene data show CDR1 as GTSNPN and CDR2 as SVGIG (reference sequence). CDR3 in amino acids: CAWTVQGARVTEAFF. In DNA, the CDR3 is TGTGCCTGGACGGTACAGGGGGCGCGGGTCACTGAAGCTTTCTTT.